This T cell receptor beta chain came from a study of CD8 T cells in ankylosing spondylitis. Regarding the study as a whole: Peripheral blood samples showed relatively rare disease-linked clones, and these clones were CD8+. Several of the motif variants were reported before in synovial fluid and blood from reactive arthritis. Ankylosing spondylitis blood seemed to carry a telltale TCR beta motif made of about 8 highly homologous variants.

This clonotype came up many times. Its target is unknown. Quantitative 5'-RACE with molecular barcodes was used to make the TCR beta libraries. TCRdb fed the 5' RACE reads into MiXCR, producing one record per CDR3 protein. Of roughly 230,000 distinct CDR3 sequences detected, over 7% appear once; the ten largest clones hold 4.8%. The germline V gene has CDR1 DFQATT and CDR2 SNEGSKA (reference sequence). The CDR3 runs 14 residues. V was cut by 1 base and J by 4 bases, with 13 bases left in between. The chain combines TRBV20-1 with TRBJ2-5, with D possibly called TRBD1 or TRBD2 (6 bases each). The TCR comes from a female donor with ankylosing spondylitis or in good health (not recorded which). The sequenced sample was blood, either unsorted or a sorted T cell fraction (not recorded which). The CDR3 region has the DNA TGCAGTGCTAGAGGAGGGGGGCAGTTAGAGACCCAGTACTTC. Translation gives CSARGGGQLETQYF.